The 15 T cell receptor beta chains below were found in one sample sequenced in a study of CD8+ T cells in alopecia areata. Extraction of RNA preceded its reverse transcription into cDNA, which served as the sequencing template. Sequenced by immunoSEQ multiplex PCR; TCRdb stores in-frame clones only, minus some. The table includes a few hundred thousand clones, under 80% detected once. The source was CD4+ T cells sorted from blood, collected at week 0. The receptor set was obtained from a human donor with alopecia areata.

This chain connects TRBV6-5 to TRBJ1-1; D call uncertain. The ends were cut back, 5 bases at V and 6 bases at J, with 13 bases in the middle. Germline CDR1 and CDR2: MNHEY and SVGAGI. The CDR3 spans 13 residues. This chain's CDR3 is CASSLDWRAEAFF. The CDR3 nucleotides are TGTGCCAGCAGTCTCGACTGGCGCGCTGAAGCTTTCTTT.

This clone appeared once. The CDR3 DNA follows: TGTGCCAGCTCGCAGGCGGACTATGGCTACACCTTC. The encoded protein is CASSQADYGYTF. This chain connects TRBV2 to TRBJ1-2; D call uncertain. V dropped 8 bases and J dropped 3 bases, with 10 bases sitting between them. CDR3 length equals 12 residues. The germline V gene encodes CDR1 SNHLY and CDR2 FYNNEI.

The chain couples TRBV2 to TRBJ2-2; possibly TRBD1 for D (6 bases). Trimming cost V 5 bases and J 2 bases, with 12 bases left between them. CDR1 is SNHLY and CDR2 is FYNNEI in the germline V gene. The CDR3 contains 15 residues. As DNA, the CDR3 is TGTGCCAGCAGTCTTCCGGGACATAACACCGGGGAGCTGTTTTTT. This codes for CASSLPGHNTGELFF.

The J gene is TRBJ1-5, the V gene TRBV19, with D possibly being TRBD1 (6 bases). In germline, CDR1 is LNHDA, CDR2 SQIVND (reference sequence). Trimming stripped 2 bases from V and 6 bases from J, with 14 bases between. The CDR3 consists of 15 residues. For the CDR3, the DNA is TGTGCCAGTAGTATATACAGGGAAGAAGCTCAGCCCCAGCATTTT. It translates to CASSIYREEAQPQHF.

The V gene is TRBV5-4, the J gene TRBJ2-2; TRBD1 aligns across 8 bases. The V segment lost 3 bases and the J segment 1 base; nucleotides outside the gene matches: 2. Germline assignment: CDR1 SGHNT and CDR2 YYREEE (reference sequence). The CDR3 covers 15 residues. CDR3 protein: CASSYGTGNTGELFF. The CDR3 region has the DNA TGTGCCAGCAGCTACGGGACAGGGAACACCGGGGAGCTGTTTTTT.

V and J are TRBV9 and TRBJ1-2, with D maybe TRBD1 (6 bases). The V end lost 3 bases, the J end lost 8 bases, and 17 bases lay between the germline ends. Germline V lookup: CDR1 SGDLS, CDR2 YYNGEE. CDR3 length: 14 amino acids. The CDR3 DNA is TGTGCCAGCAGCGAACAACAGGGTTTCGGCGGCTACACCTTC. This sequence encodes CASSEQQGFGGYTF.

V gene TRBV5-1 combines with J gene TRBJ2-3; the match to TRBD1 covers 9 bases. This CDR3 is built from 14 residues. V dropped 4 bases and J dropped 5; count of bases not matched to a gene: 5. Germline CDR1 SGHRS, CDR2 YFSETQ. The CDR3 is CASSNTGGGDTQYF. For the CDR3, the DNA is TGCGCCAGCAGCAACACAGGGGGCGGAGATACGCAGTATTTT.

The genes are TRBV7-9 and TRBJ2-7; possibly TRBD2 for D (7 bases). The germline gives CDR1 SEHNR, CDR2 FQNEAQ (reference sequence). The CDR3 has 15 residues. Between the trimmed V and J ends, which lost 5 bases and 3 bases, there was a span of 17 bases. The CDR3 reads CASSPGGPRDYEQYF. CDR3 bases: TGTGCCAGCAGCCCGGGGGGCCCTCGGGACTACGAGCAGTACTTC.

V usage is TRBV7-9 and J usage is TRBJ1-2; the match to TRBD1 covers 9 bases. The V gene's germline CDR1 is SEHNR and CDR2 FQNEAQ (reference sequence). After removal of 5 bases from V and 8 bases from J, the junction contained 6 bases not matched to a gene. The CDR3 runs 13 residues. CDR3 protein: CASSQTGGAGYTF. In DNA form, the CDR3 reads TGTGCCAGCAGCCAAACAGGGGGCGCCGGCTACACCTTC.

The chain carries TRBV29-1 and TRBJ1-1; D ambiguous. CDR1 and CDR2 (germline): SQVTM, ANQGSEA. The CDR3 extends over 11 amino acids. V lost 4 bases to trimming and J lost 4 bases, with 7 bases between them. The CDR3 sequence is CSVGTPTEAFF. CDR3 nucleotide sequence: TGCAGCGTTGGGACCCCCACTGAAGCTTTCTTT.

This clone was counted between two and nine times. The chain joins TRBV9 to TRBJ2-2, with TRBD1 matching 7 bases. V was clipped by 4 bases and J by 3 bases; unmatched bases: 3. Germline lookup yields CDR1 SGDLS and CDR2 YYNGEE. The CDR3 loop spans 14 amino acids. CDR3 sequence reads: CASSNDRDTGELFF. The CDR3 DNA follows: TGTGCCAGCAGCAACGACAGGGACACCGGGGAGCTGTTTTTT.

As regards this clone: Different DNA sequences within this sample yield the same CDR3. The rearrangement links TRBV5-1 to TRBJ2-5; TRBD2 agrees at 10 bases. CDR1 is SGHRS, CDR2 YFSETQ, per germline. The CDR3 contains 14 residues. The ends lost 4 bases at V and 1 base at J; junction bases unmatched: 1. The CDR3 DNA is TGCGCCAGCAGCCTAGCGGGGGCCCAAGAGACCCAGTACTTC. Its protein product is CASSLAGAQETQYF.

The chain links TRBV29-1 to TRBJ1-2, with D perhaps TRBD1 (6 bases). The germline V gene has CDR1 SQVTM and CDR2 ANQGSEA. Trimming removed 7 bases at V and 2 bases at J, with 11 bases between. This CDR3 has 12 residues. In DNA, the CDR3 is TGCAGCGGAGGACAGCGAAACTATGGCTACACCTTC. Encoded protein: CSGGQRNYGYTF.

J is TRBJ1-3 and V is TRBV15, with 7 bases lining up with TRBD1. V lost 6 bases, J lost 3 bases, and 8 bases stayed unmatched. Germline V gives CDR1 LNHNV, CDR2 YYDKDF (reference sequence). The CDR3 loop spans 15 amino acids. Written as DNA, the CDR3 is TGTGCCACCAGGGCCGACAGGGCGGGTGGAAACACCATATATTTT. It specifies CATRADRAGGNTIYF.

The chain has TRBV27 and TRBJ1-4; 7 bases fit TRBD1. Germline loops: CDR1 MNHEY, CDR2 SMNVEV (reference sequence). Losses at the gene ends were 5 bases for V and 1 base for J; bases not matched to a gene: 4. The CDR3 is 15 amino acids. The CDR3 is CASSTRQGTNEKLFF. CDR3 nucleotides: TGTGCCAGCAGTACCAGACAGGGAACTAATGAAAAACTGTTTTTT.